The 18 T cell receptor beta chains listed next were all sequenced from one sample in a study of blood T cells in healthy people across ages. For the second PCR, which ran for about 6 to 11 cycles, a sample-barcoded 5' primer and a J-beta primer mix were used. MiXCR, applied by TCRdb to the 5' RACE reads, yields one record per CDR3 protein. This sample has 550,000 to 800,000 distinct CDR3 sequences, with 32% found just once. The sample comprised blood. The receptors come from a woman aged 80 or over in good health.

The genes are TRBV7-9 and TRBJ2-7; 7 nucleotides align to TRBD1. The CDR3 is made up of 13 amino acids. The V gene end was trimmed by 4 bases and the J gene end by 4 bases; junction bases not matched to a gene: 4. Germline loops: CDR1 SEHNR, CDR2 FQNEAQ (reference sequence). In DNA, the CDR3 is TGTGCCAGCAGCTCAAGGGGGCCGTACGAGCAGTACTTC. Its protein is CASSSRGPYEQYF.

This rearrangement joins TRBV5-1 to TRBJ1-6; no reliable D call. CDR1 and CDR2 (germline): SGHRS, YFSETQ. CDR3 length: 13 amino acids. V lost 3 bases and J 14 bases, leaving 15 bases between the germline ends. DNA for the CDR3: TGCGCCAGCAGCTCGGACGGGAAGGGTACCCTCCACTTT. It specifies CASSSDGKGTLHF.

This clonotype has only one observation. V usage is TRBV24-1 and J usage is TRBJ1-2; D is possibly TRBD1 (5 bases). This CDR3 is 16 amino acids long. Trimming removed 0 bases at V and 4 bases at J, with 14 bases between. CDR1 and CDR2 from the germline V gene are KGHDR and SFDVKD. DNA for the CDR3: TGTGCCACCAGTGATTTGCGGCAGGGCGTGGGCTATGGCTACACCTTC. Amino acids: CATSDLRQGVGYGYTF.

This clonotype was detected a few times. The V call is TRBV7-9, the J call TRBJ1-2; D gene unclear. The length of the CDR3 is 11 residues. The germline CDR1 and CDR2 sequences are SEHNR and FQNEAQ (reference sequence). V dropped 3 bases and J dropped 7 bases, with 6 bases sitting between them. In DNA form, the CDR3 reads TGTGCCAGCAGCTTTAATTCTGGCTACACCTTC. It codes for CASSFNSGYTF.

A single count supports this clonotype. The CDR3 nucleotides read TGTGCCAGCAGCTTCGGGCGGTTCGAGACCCAGTACTTC. Translating gives CASSFGRFETQYF. The chain uses TRBV7-9 and TRBJ2-7; D is unclear. The J call is in doubt because the DNA end fits TRBJ2-5 better. This CDR3 region has 13 residues. CDR1 SEHNR and CDR2 FQNEAQ come from the germline V gene (reference sequence).

There are a few counts of this clonotype. The V and J genes are TRBV20-1 and TRBJ2-3; D is possibly TRBD1 or TRBD2 (5 bases each). Germline CDR1 DFQATT, CDR2 SNEGSKA (reference sequence). This CDR3 comprises 13 residues. Trimming removed 8 bases from V and 2 bases from J, with 14 bases in between. The CDR3 DNA sequence: TGCAGTACTTCGAGGGACCTCACAGATACGCAGTATTTT. Protein: CSTSRDLTDTQYF.

At least ten counts were recorded for this clonotype. The rearrangement uses TRBV10-3 and TRBJ2-1; TRBD2 is a possible D gene (6 bases). Germline-derived CDR1 and CDR2 are ENHRY and SYGVKD. This CDR3 spans 15 amino acids. Trimming left V 3 bases short and J 7 bases short, with 16 bases between. The CDR3 DNA reads as TGTGCCATCAGTGACCCGGGGGTAGTGGGGAATGAGCAGTTCTTC. This codes for CAISDPGVVGNEQFF.

This clonotype was counted ten times or more. This chain links TRBV7-2 with TRBJ1-1; weak D call: TRBD1 (5 bases). This CDR3 spans 14 amino acids. Germline V gene sequence: CDR1 SGHTA, CDR2 FQGNSA. V shed 2 bases and J shed 1 base, with 8 bases lying between them. In DNA, the CDR3 is TGTGCCAGCAGCTTACAGGGTCGGAACACTGAAGCTTTCTTT. Its translation: CASSLQGRNTEAFF.

This clonotype was seen only once. One end of the junction fails to match germline, which may point to a read error. The chain combines TRBV29-1 with TRBJ2-2; D is perhaps TRBD1 (7 bases). CDR1 is SQVTM and CDR2 is ANQGSEA in the germline V gene. The CDR3 extends over 13 amino acids. Here the CDR3 reads CSVTPRGDGERFF. In DNA, the CDR3 is TGCAGCGTTACACCCAGGGGGGACGGGGAGCGGTTTTTT.

This clonotype came up a few times. The chain couples TRBV6-1 to TRBJ2-7; no definite D call. CDR3 length: 13 amino acids. Germline lookup yields CDR1 MNHNS and CDR2 SASEGT. V was trimmed by 2 bases and J by 4 bases, leaving 9 bases between them. The CDR3 sequence: CASSESRRYEQYF. The CDR3 bases are TGTGCCAGCAGTGAAAGTCGGAGATACGAGCAGTACTTC.

There are many counts of this clonotype. The chain is built from TRBV6-1 and TRBJ1-1; D remains ambiguous. Per the germline V gene, CDR1 is MNHNS and CDR2 is SASEGT. Trimming took off 5 bases at V and 4 bases at J, with 5 bases between the two ends. The CDR3 length is 11 residues. CDR3 bases: TGTGCCAGCAGTCGACTCACTGAAGCTTTCTTT. Translating gives CASSRLTEAFF.

This clonotype was observed many times. The chain employs TRBV29-1 and TRBJ2-1; 8 bases align to TRBD2. The CDR3 spans 13 residues. Looked up from germline, CDR1 is SQVTM and CDR2 is ANQGSEA. The V segment lost 3 bases and the J segment 5 bases; nucleotides outside the gene matches: 3. CDR3: CSVDGGGHNEQFF. The CDR3 coding sequence is TGCAGCGTTGACGGGGGGGGCCACAATGAGCAGTTCTTC.

This clonotype showed up many times. The V gene is TRBV6-6, the J gene TRBJ2-7; D is ambiguous. The CDR3 length is 15 residues. Germline loops: CDR1 MNHNY, CDR2 SVGAGI (reference sequence). V was trimmed by 0 bases and J by 2 bases, leaving 11 bases between them. CDR3 loop: CASSYSNDRTYEQYF. The CDR3 nucleotides are TGTGCCAGCAGTTACTCAAATGACCGAACCTACGAGCAGTACTTC.

This clonotype came up many times. This chain links TRBV3-1 with TRBJ2-3, with D tentatively TRBD1 (5 bases). Per the germline V gene, CDR1 is LGHDT and CDR2 is YNNKEL (reference sequence). This CDR3 is 13 amino acids long. The V gene lost 3 bases and the J gene lost 6 bases, with 10 bases spanning the gap. In nucleotides, the CDR3 is TGTGCCAGCAGCCAGAATCCAGGGGATACGCAGTATTTT. Residues: CASSQNPGDTQYF.

This clonotype occurred many times. This rearrangement joins TRBV7-6 to TRBJ2-7, with D perhaps matching TRBD2 (7 bases). The germline V gene encodes CDR1 SGHVS and CDR2 FNYEAQ. The V gene lost 5 bases and the J gene lost 1 base, with 12 bases spanning the gap. The CDR3 sequence is 14 residues long. The CDR3 sequence: CASSRGAGSYEQYF. The DNA for the CDR3 is TGTGCCAGCAGCCGGGGGGCAGGGTCCTACGAGCAGTACTTC.

This clonotype was counted only a few times. This chain joins TRBV30 and TRBJ1-5; possibly TRBD1 for D (6 bases). CDR3 length: 14 residues. Looked up from germline, CDR1 is GTSNPN and CDR2 is SVGIG (reference sequence). Trimming took off 3 bases at V and 6 bases at J, with 15 bases between the two ends. The CDR3 nucleotides are TGTGCCTGGAGGAGCGGGGGCGCGGGTCAGCCCCAGCATTTT. Its translation: CAWRSGGAGQPQHF. The full variable domain, completed using reference TRBV30 and TRBJ1-5, is SQTIHQWPATLVQPVGSPLSLECTVEGTSNPNLYWYRQAAGRGLQLLFYSVGIGQISSEVPQNLSASRPQDRQFILSSKKLLLSDSGFYLCAWRSGGAGQPQHFGDGTRLSIL.

Many counts were recorded for this clonotype. This may come from a read error, since a much larger clone is one base off. The chain links TRBV27 to TRBJ2-7; 8 bases match TRBD1. This CDR3 contains 15 residues. The J segment lost 6 bases and the V segment lost 0 bases, leaving 7 bases of the junction unmatched. The germline V gene has CDR1 MNHEY and CDR2 SMNVEV (reference sequence). The CDR3 here is CASSLSVNRGIEQYF. The CDR3 DNA is TGTGCCAGCAGTTTATCGGTCAACAGGGGGATCGAGCAGTACTTC.

In its sample, this clonotype was seen a few times. This chain links TRBV6-1 with TRBJ1-3, with D hard to call. CDR1 is MNHNS, CDR2 SASEGT, per germline. This CDR3 is 16 amino acids long. Trimming pared 0 bases from V and 1 base from J, leaving 10 bases between. This chain's CDR3 is CASSEAARLSGNTIYF. CDR3 sequence (DNA): TGTGCCAGCAGTGAAGCGGCTCGTCTGTCTGGAAACACCATATATTTT.